This T cell receptor (beta chain) was observed in a study of T cell responses to AZD1222 COVID-19 vaccine. Study findings and constraints: Clonal diversity was possibly underestimated, and the donors were mostly white British, with more females.

Sequencing was performed with immunoSEQ multiplex PCR; in TCRdb, only in-frame clones are kept and a portion is missing. The data contain 120,000 or so clones, 90% of them seen just once; the ten biggest clones take up 6% to 9%. About this clone itself: Its antigen is still unknown.

Here the sequenced sample was peripheral blood, taken on day 0 of AZD1222 vaccination. The sequence came from an adult in good health.

The CDR3 DNA sequence: TGTGCCAGCAGCCAAGGGGGCGGCAATCAGCCCCAGCATTTT. Translating it yields CASSQGGGNQPQHF. V usage is TRBV9 and J usage is TRBJ1-5; 7 nucleotides agree with TRBD1. The CDR3 is 14 amino acids. J gave up 2 bases and V 4 bases, and 3 bases lay outside the gene matches. Looked up from germline, CDR1 is SGDLS and CDR2 is YYNGEE.